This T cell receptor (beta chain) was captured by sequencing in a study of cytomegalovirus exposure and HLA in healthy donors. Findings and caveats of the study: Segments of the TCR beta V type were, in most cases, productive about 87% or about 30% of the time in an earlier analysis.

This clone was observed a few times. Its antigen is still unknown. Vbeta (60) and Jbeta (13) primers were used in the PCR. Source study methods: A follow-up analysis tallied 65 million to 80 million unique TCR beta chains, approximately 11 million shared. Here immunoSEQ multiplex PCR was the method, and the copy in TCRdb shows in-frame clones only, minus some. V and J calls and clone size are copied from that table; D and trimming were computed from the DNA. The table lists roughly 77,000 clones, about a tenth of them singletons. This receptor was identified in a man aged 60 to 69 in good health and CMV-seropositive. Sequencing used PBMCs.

The CDR3 loop reads CACPSGRPREQFF. In DNA, the CDR3 is TGTGCCTGCCCTAGCGGGAGGCCCCGAGAGCAGTTCTTC. The J gene is TRBJ2-1, the V gene TRBV30, with TRBD2 matching 11 bases. The V gene's germline CDR1 is GTSNPN and CDR2 SVGIG (reference sequence). V was pared by 6 bases and J by 10 bases, with 8 bases of the junction left unmatched. The CDR3 has 13 amino acids.